This T cell receptor (beta chain) was profiled in a study of blood T cell repertoires in COVID-19. Study-level background: Sites across the United States, Italy and Spain contributed samples from acute and convalescent COVID-19.

Methods used by the authors: The assay estimated nucleated cells by amplifying reference gene primers. This table comes from immunoSEQ multiplex PCR, and its TCRdb copy is limited to in-frame clones, with some not included. The V and J calls and clone size come from that table; D and trimming were worked out from the DNA. This sample yields some 190,000 clones, of which about 91% are seen a single time; more than 1.4% belongs to the top ten. The germline V gene encodes CDR1 MDHEN and CDR2 SYDVKM. V shed 11 bases, J shed 2 bases, and the junction held 12 bases outside the gene matches. There are 14 residues in the CDR3.

The specimen sequenced was peripheral blood. The clonotype comes from a man aged 18-30 years with active or convalescent COVID-19. This chain links TRBV28 with TRBJ2-7; 7 bases agree with TRBD2. DNA of the CDR3: TGTGCCGCCACGACGCGAGCGGGGACCTACGAGCAGTACTTC. Amino acid sequence: CAATTRAGTYEQYF.